The following is a TCR beta chain sequence with its context. Its specificity is unknown. This entry comes from a study of identifying expanded T cells in peripheral blood. Notes on the study in general: Differentially abundant clones: around 1.1 between replicates, 16.4 at about two weeks, roughly 18 at four. Variance in clone template counts between approximately two-week samples significantly increased with total template count across all healthy donors.

Germline lookup yields CDR1 SGHDT and CDR2 YYEEEE. CDR3 length: 16 amino acids. V was cut by 1 base and J by 2 bases, with 15 bases left in between. The assay was immunoSEQ multiplex PCR, and TCRdb's table has in-frame clones only and misses some. The sample lists about 52,000 clones; roughly 82% were seen once. This chain joins TRBV5-6 and TRBJ1-2; a possible D gene is TRBD1 (5 bases). Sequenced: blood. The sequence was collected from a person aged 18-70 years in good health. CDR3 nucleotides: TGTGCCAGCAGCTTGATTACCGGGGGACCAAACTATGGCTACACCTTC. Protein: CASSLITGGPNYGYTF.